Sequencing of this T cell receptor (beta chain) was carried out in a study of CD8 T cells in ankylosing spondylitis. Study-level points and caveats: Peripheral blood held disease-linked clones only at relatively low frequency, and these were CD8+. In ankylosing spondylitis patients, matched synovial fluid reportedly showed significant enrichment of disease-linked clones. Roughly eight highly homologous variants made up a TCR beta motif that seemed to typify ankylosing spondylitis blood.

In this sample, this clonotype turned up many times. The antigen remains undetermined. CDR3 length: 13 residues. With 4 bases removed from V and 6 bases from J, the gap between germline ends came to 12 bases. Germline V lookup: CDR1 ENHRY, CDR2 SYGVKD. As the method for making TCR beta libraries, quantitative 5'-RACE with molecular barcodes was used. TCRdb re-called the 5' RACE reads through MiXCR, storing one row per CDR3 protein. The data show 500,000 to 650,000 distinct CDR3 sequences, 5.3% seen once. Sequencing was done on a sample of blood, either unsorted or a sorted T cell fraction (not recorded which). This receptor was obtained from a male donor with ankylosing spondylitis. The chain joins TRBV10-3 to TRBJ1-2; tentatively, D is TRBD1 (5 bases). DNA of the CDR3: TGTGCCATCAGTGCCGGGCAGGGCCATGGCTACACCTTC. Translated, it gives CAISAGQGHGYTF.